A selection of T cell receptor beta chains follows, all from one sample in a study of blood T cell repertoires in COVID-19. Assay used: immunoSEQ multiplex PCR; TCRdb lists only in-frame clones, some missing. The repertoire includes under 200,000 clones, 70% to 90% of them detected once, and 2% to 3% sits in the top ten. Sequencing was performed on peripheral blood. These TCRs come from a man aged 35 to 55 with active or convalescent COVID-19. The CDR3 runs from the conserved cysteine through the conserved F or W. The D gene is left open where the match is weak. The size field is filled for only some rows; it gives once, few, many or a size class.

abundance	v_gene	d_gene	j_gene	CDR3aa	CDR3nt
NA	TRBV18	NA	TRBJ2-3	CASAPRTDTQYF	TGTGCCAGCGCCCCCAGAACAGATACGCAGTATTTT
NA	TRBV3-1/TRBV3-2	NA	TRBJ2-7	CASSQAVSLSYEQYF	TGTGCCAGCAGCCAAGCAGTATCCCTCTCCTACGAGCAGTACTTC
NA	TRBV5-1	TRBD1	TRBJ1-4	CASSLGDRVTNEKLFF	TGCGCCAGCAGCTTGGGCGACAGGGTAACTAATGAAAAACTGTTTTTT
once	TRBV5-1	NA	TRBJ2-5	CASSLGSSLETQYF	TGCGCCAGCAGCTTGGGCAGTTCCCTCGAGACCCAGTACTTC
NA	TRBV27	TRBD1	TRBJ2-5	CASSQTGGGETQYF	TGTGCCAGCAGCCAGACAGGGGGTGGAGAGACCCAGTACTTC
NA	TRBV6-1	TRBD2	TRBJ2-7	CASSDEVGGTTYEQYF	TGTGCCAGCAGTGATGAGGTGGGGGGGACGACCTACGAGCAGTACTTC
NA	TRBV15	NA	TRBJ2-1	CATSNLDTNNEQFF	TGTGCCACCAGCAACTTAGACACAAACAATGAGCAGTTCTTC
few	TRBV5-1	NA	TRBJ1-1	CASSSKKPGQFRYPNTEAFF	TGCGCCAGCAGCTCAAAAAAGCCCGGACAGTTCCGATACCCGAACACTGAAGCTTTCTTT
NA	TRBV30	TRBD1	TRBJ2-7	CACPAGQGGSYEQYF	TGTGCCTGTCCAGCGGGACAGGGTGGGTCCTACGAGCAGTACTTC
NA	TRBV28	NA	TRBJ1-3	CASLARTAGNTIYF	TGTGCCAGCTTAGCTCGGACAGCTGGAAACACCATATATTTT
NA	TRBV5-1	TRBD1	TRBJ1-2	CASSREGGSAGGYTF	TGCGCCAGCTCGAGGGAAGGGGGCTCGGCCGGAGGCTACACCTTC
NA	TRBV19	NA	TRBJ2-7	CASSTEGYYEQYF	TGTGCCAGTAGTACCGAGGGATACTACGAGCAGTACTTC
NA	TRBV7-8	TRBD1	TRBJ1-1	CASSLTGVRNTEAFF	TGTGCCAGCAGCCTCACAGGGGTTCGGAACACTGAAGCTTTCTTT
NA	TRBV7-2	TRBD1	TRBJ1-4	CASSLAGGSTNEKLFF	TGTGCCAGCAGCTTAGCAGGGGGCTCAACTAATGAAAAACTGTTTTTT
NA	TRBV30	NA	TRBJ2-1	CAWSVTYNEQFF	TGTGCCTGGAGTGTAACTTACAATGAGCAGTTCTTC
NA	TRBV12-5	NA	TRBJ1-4	CASRTGTFNEKLFF	TGTGCTAGTCGTACAGGCACCTTTAATGAAAAACTGTTTTTT
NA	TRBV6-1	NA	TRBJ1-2	CASSERQENYGYTF	TGTGCCAGCAGTGAACGACAGGAAAACTATGGCTACACCTTC
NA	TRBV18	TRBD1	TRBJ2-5	CASSVLTGSGETQYF	TGTGCCAGCTCCGTATTGACAGGGTCGGGAGAGACCCAGTACTTC
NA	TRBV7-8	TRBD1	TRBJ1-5	CASSWGQYNQPQHF	TGTGCCAGCAGCTGGGGACAGTATAATCAGCCCCAGCATTTT
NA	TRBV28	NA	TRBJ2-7	CASKVGRGSYEQYF	TGTGCCAGCAAGGTCGGGCGGGGATCCTACGAGCAGTACTTC
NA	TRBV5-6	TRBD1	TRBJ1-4	CASRTDRVPNEKLFF	TGTGCCAGCAGAACTGACAGGGTCCCTAATGAAAAACTGTTTTTT
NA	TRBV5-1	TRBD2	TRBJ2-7	CASSLGLAGAYEQYF	TGCGCCAGCAGCCTCGGACTAGCGGGGGCCTACGAGCAGTACTTC
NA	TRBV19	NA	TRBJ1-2	CASRARERGYTF	TGTGCCAGTAGGGCGCGGGAGCGCGGCTACACCTTC
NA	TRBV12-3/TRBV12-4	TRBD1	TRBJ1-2	CASSQQGTYGYTF	TGTGCCAGCAGTCAACAGGGGACTTATGGCTACACCTTC
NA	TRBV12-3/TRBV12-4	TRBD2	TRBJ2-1	CASRLAGGNEQFF	TGTGCCAGCAGGTTAGCGGGGGGCAATGAGCAGTTCTTC
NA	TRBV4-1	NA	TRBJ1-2	CASSQVGTFHGYTF	TGCGCCAGCAGCCAAGTGGGGACATTTCATGGCTACACCTTC
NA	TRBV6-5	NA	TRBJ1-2	CASSRTQNTNYGYTF	TGTGCCAGCAGCCGAACGCAAAACACTAACTATGGCTACACCTTC
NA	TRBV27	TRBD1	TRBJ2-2	CASSLRRQGEGASGELFF	TGTGCCAGCAGTTTAAGGCGGCAGGGGGAAGGGGCTTCCGGGGAGCTGTTTTTT
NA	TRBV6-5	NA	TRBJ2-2	CASSFGQTTGELFF	TGTGCCAGCAGTTTCGGACAGACCACCGGGGAGCTGTTTTTT
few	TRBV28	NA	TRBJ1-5	CASSPSGGLDQPQHF	TGTGCCAGCAGTCCGTCGGGAGGGCTTGATCAGCCCCAGCATTTT
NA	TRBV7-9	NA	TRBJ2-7	CASSPADSTYEQYF	TGTGCCAGCAGCCCCGCGGACAGTACCTACGAGCAGTACTTC
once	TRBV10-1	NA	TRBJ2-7	CASTDQQRSSYEQYF	TGCGCCAGCACCGACCAACAGCGGAGCTCCTACGAGCAGTACTTC